This TCR beta chain was sequenced in a study of identical twins. This clonotype was detected once. Its target is not known. Germline CDR1 is DFQATT and CDR2 is SNEGSKA (reference sequence). V lost 5 bases and J lost 3, with 19 bases in between. This CDR3 has 16 residues. Unique molecular identifiers were present on cDNA, and template switching added a universal primer site. TCRdb itself ran the 5' RACE reads through MiXCR, one entry per CDR3 protein. The sample records 1.5 million to 2 million distinct CDR3 sequences, 32% being singletons. In every case, the donor was a healthy Caucasian. Study observations and caveats: Modelling approaches yielded underestimates of out-of-frame TCR alpha sharing between monozygotic twins. In beta out-of-frame sequences, the excess sharing between twins was weaker.

This clonotype was sampled from a newborn girl in good health. The chain is built from TRBV20-1 and TRBJ2-2; possibly TRBD2 for D (6 bases). Sequencing input: cord blood. The CDR3 DNA reads TGCAGTGCTCGTCCTTGGAGTAGCGGATACACCGGGGAGCTGTTTTTT. Its translation is CSARPWSSGYTGELFF.